The sequence of this TCR beta chain was determined in a study of vaccination and CD4 T cells after COVID-19. Looking at the study overall: Post-vaccine sampling followed dose two by a median roughly 76 days (range 14 to 241).

The germline gives CDR1 MNHNS, CDR2 SASEGT. The CDR3 totals 13 residues. With 6 bases removed from V and 0 bases from J, the gap between germline ends came to 6 bases. As to treatment: roughly 10-day PBMC culture with coronavirus spike peptide pools or control peptides (ViraFEST assay). The Oncomine TCR Beta short-read assay sequenced DNA from cultured CD4+ T cells. DNA came from CD4+ T cells after culture. TCRdb re-derived calls from the PCR reads in MiXCR, one entry per CDR3 protein. Of roughly 7,000 distinct CDR3 sequences in the sample, around 42% are singletons; the top ten hold 20% to 25%. This clonotype was seen just once. Its cognate antigen is unknown.

The rearrangement uses TRBV6-1 and TRBJ1-5; D remains ambiguous. Sequencing was done on a sample of CD4+ T cells from blood, cultured in vitro. The TCR was taken from a human donor who had recovered from COVID-19. As DNA, the CDR3 is TGTGCCAGCAGACTCTATAGCAATCAGCCCCAGCATTTT. Amino acid sequence: CASRLYSNQPQHF.